The 26 T cell receptor beta chains below all came from one sample that was sequenced in a study of T cell changes during pregnancy in multiple sclerosis. Profiled with immunoSEQ multiplex PCR; TCRdb holds only in-frame clones, not every one. The data contain 93,000 or so clones, around nine tenths of them singletons. Sequences were derived from peripheral blood, sampled after pregnancy. Source of these receptors: a female donor with multiple sclerosis, enrolled in a pregnancy study.

The CDR3 loop reads CASSPLGGEENTEAFF. The DNA of the CDR3 is TGTGCCAGCTCACCCCTTGGTGGGGAGGAGAACACTGAAGCTTTCTTT. The gene calls are TRBV18 and TRBJ1-1; D is unresolved. The ends were cut back, 3 bases at V and 1 base at J, with 15 bases in the middle. The CDR3 loop spans 16 amino acids. Germline V CDR1 and CDR2: KGHSH, LQKENI.

The chain combines TRBV7-9 with TRBJ1-2; maybe TRBD1 (5 bases). The germline CDR1 and CDR2 sequences are SEHNR and FQNEAQ (reference sequence). This CDR3 comprises 15 residues. V lost 5 bases, J lost 4 bases, and 17 bases lay in between. CDR3 in DNA: TGTGCCAGCAGCCCAGTGGGCAGGGAAACCTATGGCTACACCTTC. Protein: CASSPVGRETYGYTF. The variable domain in full, completed from reference TRBV7-9 and TRBJ1-2, reads DTGVSQNPRHKITKRGQNVTFRCDPISEHNRLYWYRQTLGQGPEFLTYFQNEAQLEKSRLLSDRFSAERPKGSFSTLEIQRTEQGDSAMYLCASSPVGRETYGYTFGSGTRLTVV.

J is TRBJ1-2 and V is TRBV27, with D perhaps matching TRBD1 (6 bases). V was pared by 6 bases and J by 8 bases, with 19 bases between. Germline-derived CDR1 and CDR2 are MNHEY and SMNVEV (reference sequence). The CDR3 sequence is 14 residues long. This CDR3 is CASRNTGIFGGYTF. CDR3 DNA sequence: TGTGCCAGCAGAAATACAGGGATCTTCGGAGGCTACACCTTC.

The V and J genes are TRBV7-3 and TRBJ2-1; 10 bases fit TRBD2. CDR1 is SGHTA, CDR2 FQGTGA, per germline. J lost 6 bases, V lost 6 bases, and 5 bases had no gene match. The CDR3 is 14 residues long. The CDR3 here is CASRLTSGSNEQFF. CDR3 nucleotides: TGTGCCAGCAGATTGACTAGCGGGTCCAATGAGCAGTTCTTC.

The chain combines TRBV5-1 with TRBJ2-1; TRBD2 matches at 9 bases. The trim removed 5 bases at V and 1 base at J, leaving 4 bases unmatched. The CDR3 has 15 amino acids. Germline values: CDR1 SGHRS, CDR2 YFSETQ. CDR3 in DNA: TGCGCCAGCAGGGCTAGCGGGGTTTCCTACAATGAGCAGTTCTTC. It codes for CASRASGVSYNEQFF.

V is TRBV7-2 and J is TRBJ2-1; TRBD2 aligns across 10 bases. The CDR3 has 14 amino acids. Germline CDR1 and CDR2: SGHTA and FQGNSA. The ends lost 5 bases at V and 9 bases at J; junction bases unmatched: 7. CDR3 sequence reads: CASSAIAGGGEQFF. DNA for the CDR3: TGTGCCAGCAGCGCTATAGCGGGGGGTGGTGAGCAGTTCTTC.

The rearrangement joins TRBV7-3 to TRBJ1-6; 7 bases are a match to TRBD1. The CDR3 runs 14 residues. Germline V gives CDR1 SGHTA, CDR2 FQGTGA. Trimming removed 5 bases from V and 7 bases from J; junction bases left unmatched: 5. In DNA, the CDR3 is TGTGCCAGCAGCCTGAGGGACAGCAATTCACCCCTCCACTTT. It is translated as CASSLRDSNSPLHF.

This chain uses TRBV29-1 with TRBJ1-2, with D possibly being TRBD1 (6 bases). Germline V lookup: CDR1 SQVTM, CDR2 ANQGSEA. The CDR3 is made up of 14 amino acids. V was pared by 5 bases and J by 5 bases, with 18 bases between. CDR3 region: CSVRDGQISYGYTF. The DNA for the CDR3 is TGCAGCGTTAGGGATGGACAGATTTCATATGGCTACACCTTC.

This CDR3 reads CASSYRRGEGYTF. In nucleotides, the CDR3 is TGTGCCAGCAGTTACCGGAGGGGAGAGGGCTACACCTTC. V and J are TRBV6-5 and TRBJ1-2; D may be TRBD1 (5 bases). Germline CDR1 and CDR2: MNHEY and SVGAGI. The CDR3 sequence is 13 residues long. V lost 2 bases, J lost 8 bases, and 12 bases lay in between.

The chain links TRBV19 to TRBJ2-1, with unresolved D. V dropped 1 base and J dropped 0 bases, with 7 bases sitting between them. CDR1 is LNHDA and CDR2 is SQIVND in the germline V gene (reference sequence). CDR3 length: 15 residues. The CDR3 region is CASSIGQNSYNEQFF. For the CDR3, the DNA is TGTGCCAGTAGTATAGGGCAGAACTCCTACAATGAGCAGTTCTTC.

The sample holds one count of this clone. The chain joins TRBV11-2 to TRBJ2-7, with 7 bases aligning to TRBD1. Germline V gene lookup returns CDR1 SGHAT and CDR2 FQNNGV. The CDR3 has 17 amino acids. V was clipped by 1 base and J by 1 base; unmatched bases: 10. This CDR3 is CASSLAGGPLTSYEQYF. Here the CDR3 DNA reads TGTGCCAGCAGCTTAGCAGGGGGTCCGTTAACATCCTACGAGCAGTACTTC.

This chain links TRBV28 with TRBJ2-7, with a tentative D call TRBD1 (5 bases). The CDR3 is made up of 14 amino acids. Germline assignment: CDR1 MDHEN and CDR2 SYDVKM. Trimming removed 0 bases at V and 3 bases at J, with 9 bases between. The CDR3 reads CASSLWGPSYEQYF. In DNA form, the CDR3 reads TGTGCCAGCAGTTTATGGGGGCCGAGCTACGAGCAGTACTTC.

The chain combines TRBV19 with TRBJ2-7; D ambiguous. The germline V and J ends were trimmed by 8 bases and 6 bases, with 17 bases remaining between them. CDR1 is LNHDA, CDR2 SQIVND, per germline (reference sequence). CDR3 size: 13 residues. For the CDR3, the DNA is TGTGCCAGTTCCTTAGGAGTAGTGCGCGAGCAGTACTTC. This gives the protein CASSLGVVREQYF.

The genes are TRBV6-5 and TRBJ1-2; 9 positions match TRBD1. Germline V CDR1 and CDR2: MNHEY, SVGAGI. This CDR3 comprises 13 residues. The trim removed 5 bases at V and 5 bases at J, leaving 3 bases unmatched. In nucleotides, the CDR3 is TGTGCCAGCAGTGCAGACAGGGGGTATGGCTACACCTTC. This translates into CASSADRGYGYTF.

The chain joins TRBV11-1 to TRBJ2-7; 8 bases map to TRBD1. V was pared by 2 bases and J by 5 bases, with 5 bases of the junction left unmatched. Germline V lookup: CDR1 SGHAT, CDR2 FQDESV (reference sequence). The CDR3 consists of 14 residues. The CDR3 sequence: CASSLSTGEHEQYF. The CDR3, as DNA: TGTGCCAGCAGCTTATCGACAGGGGAGCACGAGCAGTACTTC.

The rearrangement uses TRBV7-6 and TRBJ1-1; D might be TRBD1 (5 bases). The germline V gene has CDR1 SGHVS and CDR2 FNYEAQ. Between the trimmed V and J ends, which lost 4 bases and 0 bases, there was a span of 18 bases. CDR3 length: 17 amino acids. This CDR3 reads CASSSPWGSGLNTEAFF. The CDR3 DNA reads TGTGCCAGCAGCTCCCCTTGGGGTTCAGGGTTGAACACTGAAGCTTTCTTT.

The chain recombines TRBV28 with TRBJ1-2; no firm D call. Germline values: CDR1 MDHEN, CDR2 SYDVKM. With 7 bases removed from V and 3 bases from J, the gap between germline ends came to 9 bases. The CDR3 length is 12 residues. The CDR3 DNA reads TGTGCCAGCAACGGGAATTACTATGGCTACACCTTC. It translates to CASNGNYYGYTF.

The chain uses TRBV7-2 and TRBJ2-1; D gene unclear. In germline, CDR1 is SGHTA, CDR2 FQGNSA. V was trimmed by 1 base and J by 4 bases, leaving 8 bases between them. This CDR3 region has 14 residues. Written as DNA, the CDR3 is TGTGCCAGCAGCTTAGATTTTACATACAATGAGCAGTTCTTC. Amino acids: CASSLDFTYNEQFF. The variable domain in full, completed from reference TRBV7-2 and TRBJ2-1, reads GAGVSQSPSNKVTEKGKDVELRCDPISGHTALYWYRQSLGQGLEFLIYFQGNSAPDKSGLPSDRFSAERTGGSVSTLTIQRTQQEDSAVYLCASSLDFTYNEQFFGPGTRLTVL.

The genes are TRBV28 and TRBJ2-3; TRBD2 matches at 8 bases. CDR1 is MDHEN, CDR2 SYDVKM, per germline. The CDR3 runs to 15 residues. After removal of 6 bases from V and 10 bases from J, the junction contained 15 bases not matched to a gene. The CDR3: CASRALTGGGMAQYF. The CDR3 coding sequence is TGTGCCAGCAGGGCACTCACGGGAGGGGGTATGGCGCAGTATTTT.

The V and J genes are TRBV4-1 and TRBJ2-2; 9 bases fit TRBD2. The J segment lost 6 bases and the V segment lost 0 bases, leaving 5 bases of the junction unmatched. There are 16 residues in the CDR3. CDR1 and CDR2 from the germline V gene are MGHRA and YSYEKL. CDR3 region: CASSQEFAGGPGELFF. The CDR3 DNA follows: TGCGCCAGCAGCCAAGAATTTGCGGGAGGGCCCGGGGAGCTGTTTTTT.

V gene TRBV5-1 combines with J gene TRBJ1-4; TRBD1 might be the D (5 bases). The CDR3 sequence is 15 residues long. The V gene lost 0 bases and the J gene lost 4 bases, with 10 bases spanning the gap. Looked up from germline, CDR1 is SGHRS and CDR2 is YFSETQ. In nucleotides, the CDR3 is TGCGCCAGCAGCTTGGGCAGGGCCCTTAATGAAAAACTGTTTTTT. Its protein is CASSLGRALNEKLFF.

V usage is TRBV4-1 and J usage is TRBJ2-1; D not certain. The CDR3 sequence is 15 residues long. Germline-derived CDR1 and CDR2 are MGHRA and YSYEKL. The ends were cut back, 0 bases at V and 5 bases at J, with 11 bases in the middle. The CDR3 protein is CASSQDLSPHNEQFF. In DNA form, the CDR3 reads TGCGCCAGCAGCCAAGACCTCAGTCCGCACAATGAGCAGTTCTTC.

The CDR3: CASSLGPTTGRGYGYTF. CDR3 DNA sequence: TGTGCCAGCAGCTTAGGCCCCACGACAGGGAGAGGCTATGGCTACACCTTC. The V call is TRBV7-3, the J call TRBJ1-2; 7 bases map to TRBD1. The trim removed 2 bases at V and 4 bases at J, leaving 13 bases unmatched. The CDR3 spans 17 residues. CDR1 is SGHTA and CDR2 is FQGTGA in the germline V gene.

The rearrangement uses TRBV4-3 and TRBJ1-1; TRBD1 might be the D (6 bases). The CDR3 covers 13 residues. The germline V and J ends were trimmed by 1 base and 9 bases, with 12 bases remaining between them. The germline V gene has CDR1 LGHNA and CDR2 YSLEER. The CDR3 DNA reads as TGCGCCAGCAGCCAAGGAGGACAGCAAAAAGCTTTCTTT. As protein: CASSQGGQQKAFF.

V and J are TRBV2 and TRBJ2-5, with D perhaps matching TRBD1 (6 bases). Trimming took off 6 bases at V and 1 base at J, with 12 bases between the two ends. Germline CDR1 reads SNHLY; CDR2 reads FYNNEI. The CDR3 runs 14 residues. The CDR3 nucleotides read TGTGCCAGCAGCCCGACAGGAGCCCAAGAGACCCAGTACTTC. It translates to CASSPTGAQETQYF.

The chain employs TRBV20-1 and TRBJ1-2; the D gene is possibly TRBD1 (6 bases). V was trimmed by 5 bases and J by 2 bases, leaving 6 bases between them. Germline CDR1 DFQATT, CDR2 SNEGSKA (reference sequence). The CDR3 spans 11 residues. CDR3 sequence reads: CSAGTNYGYTF. The CDR3 DNA sequence: TGCAGTGCTGGGACAAACTATGGCTACACCTTC.